The 2 T cell receptor beta chains listed next were all sequenced from one sample in a study of T cell responses to AZD1222 COVID-19 vaccine. Clones were sequenced by immunoSEQ multiplex PCR, and TCRdb holds only the in-frame ones, with some missing. This table holds about 99,000 clones, approximately 90% found once. The sample was peripheral blood, taken on day 0 of AZD1222 vaccination. The receptors originated from an adult in good health.

This chain uses TRBV19 with TRBJ2-2, with D possibly TRBD2 on 6 matching bases. This CDR3 comprises 16 residues. Germline loops: CDR1 LNHDA, CDR2 SQIVND (reference sequence). V was trimmed by 1 base and J by 4 bases, leaving 13 bases between them. CDR3 residues: CASSIALARATGELFF. Written as DNA, the CDR3 is TGTGCCAGTAGTATAGCCCTAGCGCGAGCCACCGGGGAGCTGTTTTTT.

Only one count was recorded for this clone. This rearrangement joins TRBV6-5 to TRBJ1-2; 8 bases match TRBD1. Trimming took 4 bases from V and 3 from J; bases not matched to a gene: 10. Germline V lookup: CDR1 MNHEY, CDR2 SVGAGI. The CDR3 sequence is 16 residues long. CDR3 amino acids: CASSFSRTGSDYGYTF. DNA for the CDR3: TGTGCCAGCAGTTTCTCCCGGACAGGGTCCGACTATGGCTACACCTTC.